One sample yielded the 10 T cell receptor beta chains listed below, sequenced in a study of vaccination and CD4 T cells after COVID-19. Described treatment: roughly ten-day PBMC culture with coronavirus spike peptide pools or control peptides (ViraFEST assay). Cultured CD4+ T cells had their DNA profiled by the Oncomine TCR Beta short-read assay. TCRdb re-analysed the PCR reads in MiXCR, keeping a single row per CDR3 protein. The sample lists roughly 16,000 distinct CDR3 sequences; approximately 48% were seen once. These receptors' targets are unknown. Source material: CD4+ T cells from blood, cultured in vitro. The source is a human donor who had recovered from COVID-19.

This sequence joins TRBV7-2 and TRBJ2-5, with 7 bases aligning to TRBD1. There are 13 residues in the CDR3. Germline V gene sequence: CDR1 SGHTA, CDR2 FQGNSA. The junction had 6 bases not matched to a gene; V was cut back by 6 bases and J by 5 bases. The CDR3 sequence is CASRPTGVETQYF. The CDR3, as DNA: TGTGCCAGCAGACCTACAGGGGTTGAGACCCAGTACTTC. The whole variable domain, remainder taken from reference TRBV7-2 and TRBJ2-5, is GAGVSQSPSNKVTEKGKDVELRCDPISGHTALYWYRQSLGQGLEFLIYFQGNSAPDKSGLPSDRFSAERTGGSVSTLTIQRTQQEDSAVYLCASRPTGVETQYFGPGTRLLVL.

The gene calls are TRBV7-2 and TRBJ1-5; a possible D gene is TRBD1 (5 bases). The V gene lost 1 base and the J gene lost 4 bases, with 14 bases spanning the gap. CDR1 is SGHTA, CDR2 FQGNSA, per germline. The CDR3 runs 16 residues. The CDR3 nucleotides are TGTGCCAGCAGCTTAGTGGGGGGGAGTGAAAATCAGCCCCAGCATTTT. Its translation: CASSLVGGSENQPQHF.

For the CDR3, the DNA is TGTGCCAGCAGCTCGGGACTAGCGACTGGGGCCAACGTCCTGACTTTC. Amino acids: CASSSGLATGANVLTF. The rearrangement uses TRBV7-2 and TRBJ2-6; 10 nucleotides line up with TRBD2. The CDR3 sequence is 16 residues long. CDR1 and CDR2 from the germline V gene are SGHTA and FQGNSA. J gave up 2 bases and V 4 bases, and 2 bases lay outside the gene matches. The variable domain in full, with the rest retrieved from reference TRBV7-2 and TRBJ2-6, is GAGVSQSPSNKVTEKGKDVELRCDPISGHTALYWYRQSLGQGLEFLIYFQGNSAPDKSGLPSDRFSAERTGGSVSTLTIQRTQQEDSAVYLCASSSGLATGANVLTFGAGSRLTVL.

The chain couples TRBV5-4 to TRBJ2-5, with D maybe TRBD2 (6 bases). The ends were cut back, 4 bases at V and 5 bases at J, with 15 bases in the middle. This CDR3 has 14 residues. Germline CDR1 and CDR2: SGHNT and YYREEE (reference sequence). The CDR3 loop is CASSKGGEMETQYF. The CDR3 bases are TGTGCCAGCAGCAAGGGAGGCGAGATGGAGACCCAGTACTTC.

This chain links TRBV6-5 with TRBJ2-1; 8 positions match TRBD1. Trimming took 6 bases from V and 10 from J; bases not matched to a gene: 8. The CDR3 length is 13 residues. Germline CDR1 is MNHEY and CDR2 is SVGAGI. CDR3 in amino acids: CASSYPGTGEQFF. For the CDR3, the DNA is TGTGCCAGCAGCTACCCGGGGACAGGCGAGCAGTTCTTC.

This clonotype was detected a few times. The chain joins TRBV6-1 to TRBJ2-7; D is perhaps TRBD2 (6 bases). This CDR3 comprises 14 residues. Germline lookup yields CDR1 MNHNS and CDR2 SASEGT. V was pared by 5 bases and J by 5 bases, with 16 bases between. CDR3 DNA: TGTGCCAGCAGTCCTGTGGGGGGACCAAACGAGCAGTACTTC. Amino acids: CASSPVGGPNEQYF.

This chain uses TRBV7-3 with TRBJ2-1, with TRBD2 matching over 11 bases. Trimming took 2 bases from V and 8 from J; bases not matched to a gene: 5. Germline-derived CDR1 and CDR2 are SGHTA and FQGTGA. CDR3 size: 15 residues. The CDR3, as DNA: TGTGCCAGCAGCTTAGCGACTAGCGGGATTGATGAGCAGTTCTTC. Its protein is CASSLATSGIDEQFF.

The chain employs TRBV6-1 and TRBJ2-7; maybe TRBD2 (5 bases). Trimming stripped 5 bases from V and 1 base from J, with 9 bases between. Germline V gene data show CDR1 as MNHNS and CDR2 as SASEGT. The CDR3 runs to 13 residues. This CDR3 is CASSRGLSYEQYF. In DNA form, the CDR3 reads TGTGCCAGCAGTAGAGGACTTTCCTACGAGCAGTACTTC.

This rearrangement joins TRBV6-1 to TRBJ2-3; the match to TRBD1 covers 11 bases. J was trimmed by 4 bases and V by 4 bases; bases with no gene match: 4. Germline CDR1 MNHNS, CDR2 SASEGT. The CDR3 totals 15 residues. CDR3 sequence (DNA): TGTGCCAGCAGTGGAGGACAGGGGGCTGCAGATACGCAGTATTTT. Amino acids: CASSGGQGAADTQYF.

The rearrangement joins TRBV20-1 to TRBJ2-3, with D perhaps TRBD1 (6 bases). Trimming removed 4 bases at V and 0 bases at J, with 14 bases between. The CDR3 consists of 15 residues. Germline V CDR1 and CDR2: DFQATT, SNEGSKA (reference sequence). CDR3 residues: CSATTGTSSTDTQYF. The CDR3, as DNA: TGCAGTGCTACGACCGGGACATCGAGCACAGATACGCAGTATTTT.